This TCR beta chain was found in a study of OX40 agonist ivuxolimab in advanced cancers. Turning to the study itself: With ivuxolimab, an agonistic anti-OX40 (CD134) antibody, patients were treated. Head and neck, renal cell, melanoma or hepatocellular carcinoma were the cancers that dose-escalation patients had. General study points: No determination was made of the antigen specificity of the expanded peripheral T cells.

In the case of this clone: Its antigen is unidentified. Other DNA sequences in this specimen translate into the identical CDR3.

Clones were read by immunoSEQ multiplex PCR, and TCRdb kept only the in-frame ones, dropping some. The profile shows over 25,000 clones, about four fifths of them singletons. Sample: CD4+ or CD8+ T cells sorted from blood, taken in a trial of the OX40 agonist ivuxolimab. The sequence was collected from an adult with an advanced solid tumor such as melanoma, head and neck, liver or kidney cancer.

The CDR3 region has the DNA TGTGCCTGGAGTGTATTCGGGAATCAGCCCCAGCATTTT. Protein sequence: CAWSVFGNQPQHF. This sequence joins TRBV30 and TRBJ1-5; the D is unclear. Germline assignment: CDR1 GTSNPN and CDR2 SVGIG (reference sequence). The CDR3 is 13 amino acids. Trimming shortened V by 0 bases and J by 4 bases, and 7 bases separated the two germline ends.